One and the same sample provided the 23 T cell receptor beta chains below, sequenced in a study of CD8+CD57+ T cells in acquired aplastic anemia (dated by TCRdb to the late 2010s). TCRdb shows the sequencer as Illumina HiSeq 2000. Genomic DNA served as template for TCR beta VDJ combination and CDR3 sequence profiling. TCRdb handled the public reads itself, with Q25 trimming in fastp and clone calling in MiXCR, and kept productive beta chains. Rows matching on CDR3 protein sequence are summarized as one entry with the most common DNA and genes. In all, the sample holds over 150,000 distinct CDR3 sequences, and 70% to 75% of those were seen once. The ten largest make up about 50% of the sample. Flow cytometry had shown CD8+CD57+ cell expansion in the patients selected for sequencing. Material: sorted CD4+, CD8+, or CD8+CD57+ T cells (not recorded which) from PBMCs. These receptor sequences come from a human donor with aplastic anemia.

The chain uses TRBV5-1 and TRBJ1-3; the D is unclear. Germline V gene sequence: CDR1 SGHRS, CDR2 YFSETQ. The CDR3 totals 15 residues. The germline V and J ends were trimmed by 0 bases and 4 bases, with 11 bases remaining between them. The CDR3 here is CASSLEGVYGNTIYF. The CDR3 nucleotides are TGCGCCAGCAGCTTGGAAGGAGTCTACGGAAACACCATATATTTT.

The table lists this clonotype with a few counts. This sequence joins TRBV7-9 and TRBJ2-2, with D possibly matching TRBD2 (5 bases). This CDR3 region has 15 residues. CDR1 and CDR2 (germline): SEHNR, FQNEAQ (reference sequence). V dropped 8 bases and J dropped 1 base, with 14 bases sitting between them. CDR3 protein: CASGGVGGNTGELFF. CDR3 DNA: TGTGCCAGCGGAGGAGTTGGAGGGAACACCGGGGAGCTGTTTTTT. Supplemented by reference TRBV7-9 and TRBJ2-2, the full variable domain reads DTGVSQNPRHKITKRGQNVTFRCDPISEHNRLYWYRQTLGQGPEFLTYFQNEAQLEKSRLLSDRFSAERPKGSFSTLEIQRTEQGDSAMYLCASGGVGGNTGELFFGEGSRLTVL.

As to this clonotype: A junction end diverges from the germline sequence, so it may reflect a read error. CDR3 sequence: CATSRVTHTQYF. The DNA of the CDR3 is TGTGCCACCAGCAGAGTCACACATACGCAGTATTTT. V is TRBV15 and J is TRBJ2-3; no reliable D call. Germline V gene data show CDR1 as LNHNV and CDR2 as YYDKDF (reference sequence). The CDR3 extends over 12 amino acids.

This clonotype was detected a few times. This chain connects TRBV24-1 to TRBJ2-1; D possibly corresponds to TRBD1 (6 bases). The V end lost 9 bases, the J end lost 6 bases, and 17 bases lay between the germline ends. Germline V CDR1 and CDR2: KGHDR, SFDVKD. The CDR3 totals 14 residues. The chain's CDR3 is CATAETGSGNEQFF. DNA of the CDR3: TGTGCCACCGCCGAAACAGGGTCAGGCAATGAGCAGTTCTTC.

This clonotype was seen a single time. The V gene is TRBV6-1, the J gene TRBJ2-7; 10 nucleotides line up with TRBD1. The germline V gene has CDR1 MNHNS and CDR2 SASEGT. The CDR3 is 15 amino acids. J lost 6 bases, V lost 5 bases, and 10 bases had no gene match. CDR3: CASSKPGQGKGEQYF. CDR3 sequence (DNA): TGTGCCAGCAGTAAGCCGGGACAGGGGAAGGGCGAGCAGTACTTC.

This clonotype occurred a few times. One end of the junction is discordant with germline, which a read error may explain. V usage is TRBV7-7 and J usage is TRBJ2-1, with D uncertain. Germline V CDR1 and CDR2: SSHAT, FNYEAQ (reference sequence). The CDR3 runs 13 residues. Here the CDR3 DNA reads TGTGCTAGCAGCTTAGAGCCCGGATATGAGCAGTTCTTC. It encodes CASSLEPGYEQFF.

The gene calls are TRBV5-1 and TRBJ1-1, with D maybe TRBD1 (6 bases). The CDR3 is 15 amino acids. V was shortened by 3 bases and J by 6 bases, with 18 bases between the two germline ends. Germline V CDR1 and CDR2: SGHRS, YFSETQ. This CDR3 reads CASSSKTGPEAEAFF. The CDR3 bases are TGCGCCAGCAGCTCTAAGACAGGCCCTGAGGCTGAAGCTTTCTTT.

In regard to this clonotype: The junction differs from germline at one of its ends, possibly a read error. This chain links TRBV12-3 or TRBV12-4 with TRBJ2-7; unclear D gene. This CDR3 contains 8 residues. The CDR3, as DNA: TGTGCTAGTGGTTTGGTACTGTTC. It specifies CASGLVLF.

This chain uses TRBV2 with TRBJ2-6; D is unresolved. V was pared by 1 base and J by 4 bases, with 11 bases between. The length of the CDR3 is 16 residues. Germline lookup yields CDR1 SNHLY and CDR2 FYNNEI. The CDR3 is CASSEEETVGANVLTF. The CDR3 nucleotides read TGTGCCAGCAGTGAAGAAGAGACTGTGGGGGCCAACGTCCTGACTTTC.

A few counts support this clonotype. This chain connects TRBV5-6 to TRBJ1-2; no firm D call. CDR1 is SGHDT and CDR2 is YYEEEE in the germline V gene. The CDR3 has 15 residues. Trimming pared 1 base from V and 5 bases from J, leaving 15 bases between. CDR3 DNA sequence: TGTGCCAGCAGCTTGCGCGCAGGCCTCCTATATGGCTACACCTTC. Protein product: CASSLRAGLLYGYTF.

The CDR3 is CASSPSMGQDQETQYF. The CDR3 nucleotides read TGTGCCAGCAGCCCTAGCATGGGGCAAGACCAAGAGACCCAGTACTTC. The V gene is TRBV7-9, the J gene TRBJ2-5; D is tentatively TRBD1 or TRBD2 (5 bases each). Trimming left V 5 bases short and J 0 bases short, with 16 bases between. The CDR3 is made up of 16 amino acids. Germline CDR1 is SEHNR and CDR2 is FQNEAQ (reference sequence).

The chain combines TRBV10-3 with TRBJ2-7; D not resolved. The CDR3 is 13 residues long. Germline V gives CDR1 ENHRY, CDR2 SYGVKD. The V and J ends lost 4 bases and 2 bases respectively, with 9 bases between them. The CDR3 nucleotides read TGTGCCATCAGTGGGAGTAGCCCCTACGAGCAGTACTTC. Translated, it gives CAISGSSPYEQYF.

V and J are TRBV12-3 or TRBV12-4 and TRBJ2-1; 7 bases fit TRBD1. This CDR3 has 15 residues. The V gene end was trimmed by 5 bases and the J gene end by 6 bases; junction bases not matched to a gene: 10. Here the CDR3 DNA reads TGTGCCAGCAGTAGCGACAGGGCCATATTCAATGAGCAGTTCTTC. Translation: CASSSDRAIFNEQFF.

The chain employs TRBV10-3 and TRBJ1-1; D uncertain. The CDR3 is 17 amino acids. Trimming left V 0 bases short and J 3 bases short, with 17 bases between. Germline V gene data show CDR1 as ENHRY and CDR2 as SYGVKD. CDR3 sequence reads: CAISESRGDVRDTEAFF. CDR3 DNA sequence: TGTGCCATCAGTGAGTCACGGGGAGATGTTAGGGACACTGAAGCTTTCTTT.

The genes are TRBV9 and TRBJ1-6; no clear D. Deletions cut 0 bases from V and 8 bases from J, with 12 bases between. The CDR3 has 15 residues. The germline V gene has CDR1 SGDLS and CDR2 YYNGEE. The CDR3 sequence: CASSVEPLRDSPLHF. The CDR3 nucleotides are TGTGCCAGCAGCGTAGAACCGCTCCGGGATTCACCCCTCCACTTT.

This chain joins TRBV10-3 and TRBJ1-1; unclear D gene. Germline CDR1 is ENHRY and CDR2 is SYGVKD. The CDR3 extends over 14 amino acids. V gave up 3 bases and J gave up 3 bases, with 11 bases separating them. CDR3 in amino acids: CAISDPASHTEAFF. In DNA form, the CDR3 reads TGTGCCATCAGTGATCCAGCGTCCCACACTGAAGCTTTCTTT.

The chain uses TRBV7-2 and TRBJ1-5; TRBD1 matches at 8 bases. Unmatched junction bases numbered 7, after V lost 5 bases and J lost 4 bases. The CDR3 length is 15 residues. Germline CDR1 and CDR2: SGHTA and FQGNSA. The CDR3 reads CASSQRTGPNQPQHF. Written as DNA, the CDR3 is TGTGCCAGCAGCCAGAGGACAGGGCCTAATCAGCCCCAGCATTTT.

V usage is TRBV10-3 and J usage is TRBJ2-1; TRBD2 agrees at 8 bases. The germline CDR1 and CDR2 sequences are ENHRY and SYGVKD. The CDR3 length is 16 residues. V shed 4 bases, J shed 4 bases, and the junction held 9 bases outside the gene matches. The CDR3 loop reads CAISARYTSGYNEQFF. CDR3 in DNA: TGTGCCATCAGTGCTCGGTATACTAGCGGTTACAATGAGCAGTTCTTC.

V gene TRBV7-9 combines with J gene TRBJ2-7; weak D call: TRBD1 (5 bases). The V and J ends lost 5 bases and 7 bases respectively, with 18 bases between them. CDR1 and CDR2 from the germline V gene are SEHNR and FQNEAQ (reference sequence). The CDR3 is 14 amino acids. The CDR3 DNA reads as TGTGCCAGCAGCACCCCGACAGAATTCAAGGAGCAGTACTTC. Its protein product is CASSTPTEFKEQYF.

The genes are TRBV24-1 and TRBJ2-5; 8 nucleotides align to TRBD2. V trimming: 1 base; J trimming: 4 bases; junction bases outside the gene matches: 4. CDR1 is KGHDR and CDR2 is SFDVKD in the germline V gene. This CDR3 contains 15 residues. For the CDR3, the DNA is TGTGCCACCAGTGATTTCCGGACTAGCCTAGAGACCCAGTACTTC. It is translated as CATSDFRTSLETQYF.

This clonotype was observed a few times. The CDR3 reads CATSTPGQGYEQYF. Written as DNA, the CDR3 is TGTGCCACCAGCACACCGGGACAGGGATATGAGCAGTACTTC. The chain has TRBV15 and TRBJ2-7; 9 positions agree with TRBD1. V was clipped by 4 bases and J by 7 bases; unmatched bases: 8. This CDR3 is built from 14 residues. The germline V gene encodes CDR1 LNHNV and CDR2 YYDKDF (reference sequence).

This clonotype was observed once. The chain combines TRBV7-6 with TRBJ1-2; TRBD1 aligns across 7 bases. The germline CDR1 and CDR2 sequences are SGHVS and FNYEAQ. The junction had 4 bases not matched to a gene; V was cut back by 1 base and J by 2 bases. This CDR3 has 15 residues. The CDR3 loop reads CASSLGQGGNYGYTF. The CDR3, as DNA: TGTGCCAGCAGCTTAGGACAGGGAGGGAACTATGGCTACACCTTC. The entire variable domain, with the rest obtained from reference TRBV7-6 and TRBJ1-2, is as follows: GAGVSQSPRYKVTKRGQDVALRCDPISGHVSLYWYRQALGQGPEFLTYFNYEAQQDKSGLPNDRFSAERPEGSISTLTIQRTEQRDSAMYRCASSLGQGGNYGYTFGSGTRLTVV.

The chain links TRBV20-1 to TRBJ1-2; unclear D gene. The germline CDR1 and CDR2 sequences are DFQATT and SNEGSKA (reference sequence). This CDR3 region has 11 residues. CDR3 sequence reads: CSYPWDYGYTF. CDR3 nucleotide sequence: TGCAGCTACCCTTGGGACTATGGCTACACCTTC.